This entry is about one T cell receptor (beta chain). The antigen is undetermined. The data derive from a study of cytomegalovirus exposure and HLA in healthy donors. V lost 1 base to trimming and J lost 3 bases, with 7 bases between them. The CDR3 is 13 amino acids. Germline CDR1 is SGHRS and CDR2 is YFSETQ. PCR employed 60 Vbeta and 13 Jbeta primers. Clones were read by immunoSEQ multiplex PCR, and TCRdb kept only the in-frame ones, dropping some. Of 200,000 or so clones in the sample, about 77% were seen once. Study results and limitations: An analysis that was carried out later associated approximately 15,000 TCR beta sequences with HLA alleles at 0.05 false discovery rate. Later analysis showed most CMV-associated TCR beta chains appearing HLA-restricted.

This chain connects TRBV5-1 to TRBJ1-1, with unresolved D. Specimen: PBMCs. The sequence came from a woman aged 30 to 39 in good health and CMV-seropositive. CDR3 bases: TGCGCCAGCAGCTTGACAGCCGACACTGAAGCTTTCTTT. This encodes CASSLTADTEAFF.